Detailed here is one T cell receptor (beta chain). Its matching antigen is unknown. Only in-frame clones appear in the TCRdb table, and some are missing; sequencing was by immunoSEQ multiplex PCR. The sample holds millions of clones, 85% to 95% seen once. Germline values: CDR1 SGHRS, CDR2 YFSETQ. The CDR3 loop spans 14 amino acids. The J segment lost 3 bases and the V segment lost 7 bases, leaving 7 bases of the junction unmatched. Every donor was a Caucasian adult from Nashville, Tennessee. This record belongs to a study of shared clonotypes between healthy human individuals. Regarding the study as a whole: The study found roughly 5% of naive CD4 clonotypes shared across several donors. Naive subsets tended to show greater estimated richness than memory subsets.

The V and J genes are TRBV5-1 and TRBJ2-1, with TRBD2 matching over 7 bases. This clonotype was obtained from a young man in good health. Some clones in this sample may be carry-over from other donors' samples. The sequenced material came from naive CD4+ T cells from PBMCs. As for subset: CD45RA+ positively selected. CDR3 residues: CASCLAEYYNEQFF. CDR3 coding DNA: TGCGCCAGCTGCCTAGCGGAATACTACAATGAGCAGTTCTTC.